This is a list of T cell receptor beta chains from one sample in a study of response to subunit inactivated influenza vaccine. TCRdb re-analysed the RT-PCR reads in MiXCR, keeping a single row per CDR3 protein. This table holds some 500,000 distinct CDR3 sequences, approximately 17% found once. This specimen was CD4+ T cells sorted from PBMCs, taken around 2 years after vaccination. These receptors were taken from a man between 50 and 69 years old who received an inactivated influenza vaccine. CDR3s include the opening cysteine and the closing phenylalanine or tryptophan. D genes are given only for firm matches. Clone size is not always given. Where it is, it says once, few, many or a class for expanded clones.

J gene | D gene | clone size | V gene | CDR3 protein | CDR3 DNA
TRBJ1-1 | NA | few | TRBV12-3/TRBV12-4 | CASSSTQNTEAFF | TGTGCCAGCAGTTCCACACAGAACACTGAAGCTTTCTTT
TRBJ2-3 | NA | NA | TRBV4-2 | CASSQDLGGGRFGTDTQYF | TGTGCCAGCAGCCAAGATTTAGGGGGGGGCCGGTTCGGCACAGATACGCAGTATTTT
TRBJ2-5 | NA | few | TRBV9 | CASSVRYQETQYF | TGTGCCAGCAGCGTAAGGTACCAAGAGACCCAGTACTTC
TRBJ1-4 | TRBD1 | few | TRBV4-1 | CASRRSGGAGEKLFF | TGCGCCAGCAGGCGTTCAGGGGGCGCCGGGGAAAAACTGTTTTTT
TRBJ2-2 | TRBD2 | NA | TRBV12-3/TRBV12-4 | CASSSLAGASTGELFF | TGTGCCAGCAGTTCCCTAGCGGGGGCGAGCACCGGGGAGCTGTTTTTT
TRBJ2-5 | NA | NA | TRBV20-1 | CSASGQEETQYF | TGCAGTGCTAGTGGGCAAGAAGAGACCCAGTACTTC
TRBJ2-1 | TRBD2 | NA | TRBV5-1 | CASSSGTSGGMNEQFF | TGCGCCAGCAGTTCCGGTACTAGCGGGGGGATGAATGAGCAGTTCTTC
TRBJ2-2 | TRBD2 | few | TRBV27 | CASGHRGLAGGTTGELFF | TGTGCCAGCGGGCACCGGGGACTAGCGGGAGGAACCACCGGGGAGCTGTTTTTT
TRBJ1-1 | NA | many | TRBV7-2 | CASSLVVSWAEAFF | TGTGCCAGCAGCTTAGTAGTTTCCTGGGCTGAAGCTTTCTTT
TRBJ1-1 | NA | few | TRBV20-1 | CSARVGMGNTEAFF | TGCAGTGCCCGGGTGGGAATGGGGAACACTGAAGCTTTCTTT
TRBJ2-7 | NA | many | TRBV7-2 | CASSLGRVGYEQYF | TGTGCCAGCAGCTTAGGCAGGGTGGGCTACGAGCAGTACTTC
TRBJ2-1 | NA | NA | TRBV3-1 | CASSQGAGSYNEQFF | TGTGCCAGCAGCCAAGGGGCGGGGTCCTACAATGAGCAGTTCTTC
TRBJ2-1 | NA | NA | TRBV21-1 | CASSKVSDREHNEQFF | TGTGCCAGCAGCAAAGTTTCGGACAGGGAACACAATGAGCAGTTCTTC
TRBJ2-3 | TRBD2 | NA | TRBV10-2 | CASRTSGTLLTDTQYF | TGCGCCAGCAGGACTAGCGGGACCCTGTTGACAGATACGCAGTATTTT
TRBJ1-4 | TRBD1 | NA | TRBV23-1 | CASSQLRFATGMRATNEKLFF | TGCGCCAGCAGTCAACTTCGGTTTGCGACAGGGATGCGCGCAACTAATGAAAAACTGTTTTTT
TRBJ2-3 | NA | NA | TRBV5-1 | CASSDLITDTQYF | TGCGCCAGCAGCGATCTAATTACAGATACGCAGTATTTT
TRBJ1-2 | NA | NA | TRBV2 | CASSEQRDYGYTF | TGTGCCAGCAGTGAACAGAGGGACTATGGCTACACCTTC
TRBJ1-3 | NA | NA | TRBV9 | CASTPSGGHSGNTIYF | TGTGCCAGCACTCCCTCCGGGGGCCACTCTGGAAACACCATATATTTT
TRBJ2-7 | NA | many | TRBV6-5 | CASSYRMEDNYEQYF | TGTGCCAGCAGTTACAGGATGGAGGATAACTACGAGCAGTACTTC
TRBJ2-5 | NA | few | TRBV5-1 | CASSLAGGEETQYF | TGCGCCAGCAGCTTGGCGGGCGGAGAAGAGACCCAGTACTTC
TRBJ2-1 | TRBD1 | NA | TRBV5-5 | CASSTGPGQGGDEQFF | TGTGCCAGCAGCACCGGTCCGGGACAGGGTGGCGATGAGCAGTTCTTC
TRBJ2-7 | NA | few | TRBV20-1 | CSARASGRWGYYEQYF | TGCAGTGCTAGAGCCTCCGGCCGCTGGGGCTATTACGAGCAGTACTTC
TRBJ2-1 | NA | few | TRBV11-2 | CASSLDPPNEQFF | TGTGCCAGCAGCTTAGATCCGCCCAATGAGCAGTTCTTC
TRBJ2-2 | NA | few | TRBV4-1 | CASSQGSGPDTGELFF | TGCGCCAGCAGCCAAGGGTCTGGGCCTGACACCGGGGAGCTGTTTTTT
TRBJ2-7 | TRBD1 | few | TRBV12-3/TRBV12-4 | CASSLGQAFHEQYF | TGTGCCAGCAGTCTGGGACAGGCCTTCCACGAGCAGTACTTC
TRBJ1-5 | TRBD1 | once | TRBV4-1 | CASSPGQGRDAGQPQHF | TGCGCCAGCAGCCCCGGACAGGGAAGGGATGCTGGTCAGCCCCAGCATTTT
TRBJ2-7 | TRBD2 | few | TRBV29-1 | CSVEGLAGGEQYF | TGCAGCGTTGAAGGGCTAGCGGGAGGGGAGCAGTACTTC
TRBJ2-7 | NA | many | TRBV10-1 | CASSESLGEQYF | TGCGCCAGCAGTGAGTCTTTGGGTGAGCAGTACTTC
TRBJ1-2 | TRBD1 | many | TRBV12-3/TRBV12-4 | CASSLQGNYGYTF | TGTGCCAGCAGCTTACAGGGGAACTATGGCTACACCTTC
TRBJ2-7 | NA | few | TRBV5-6 | CASSFRTVYEQYF | TGTGCCAGCAGCTTCAGGACAGTCTACGAGCAGTACTTC
TRBJ1-6 | NA | few | TRBV5-1 | CASSLTGVRYNSPLHF | TGCGCCAGCAGCTTGACAGGCGTGAGGTATAATTCACCCCTCCACTTT
TRBJ2-7 | NA | few | TRBV4-3 | CASSQDRGNYEQYF | TGCGCCAGCAGCCAAGATCGGGGAAACTACGAGCAGTACTTC
TRBJ2-5 | NA | few | TRBV5-1 | CASSLDSRHKETQYF | TGCGCCAGCAGCTTGGATTCCAGACATAAAGAGACCCAGTACTTC
TRBJ2-7 | TRBD1 | many | TRBV20-1 | CSARVGTGYNEQYF | TGCAGTGCTAGAGTGGGGACAGGGTATAACGAGCAGTACTTC
TRBJ2-7 | NA | few | TRBV5-1 | CASSILGFGDEQYF | TGCGCCAGTTCCATTCTCGGGTTTGGGGACGAGCAGTACTTC
TRBJ1-1 | NA | NA | TRBV20-1 | CSARRSGNTEAFF | TGCAGTGCTAGACGGTCGGGGAACACTGAAGCTTTCTTT